Listed here are 11 T cell receptor beta chains from one sample, sequenced in a study of blood T cell repertoires in COVID-19. Method: immunoSEQ multiplex PCR; TCRdb's copy keeps in-frame clones and lacks some. The data contain more than 200,000 clones, 87% of them singletons. The specimen sequenced was PBMCs or T cells enriched from blood (not recorded which). The source is a young woman with acute COVID-19.

The chain carries TRBV4-1 and TRBJ2-1, with unresolved D. Germline CDR1 reads MGHRA; CDR2 reads YSYEKL. V shed 4 bases and J shed 10 bases, with 11 bases lying between them. This CDR3 region has 12 residues. The CDR3 coding sequence is TGCGCCAGCAGCCCCCCTATCGGGGAGCAGTTCTTC. Its protein product is CASSPPIGEQFF.

Comments on this clone: Other DNA sequences in the same sample also yield this CDR3. The chain is built from TRBV19 and TRBJ2-5; D is uncertain. This CDR3 has 14 residues. V was shortened by 1 base and J by 0 bases, with 6 bases between the two germline ends. Germline assignment: CDR1 LNHDA and CDR2 SQIVND (reference sequence). The CDR3 DNA is TGTGCCAGTAGTATAGGAGGCTACCAAGAGACCCAGTACTTC. It specifies CASSIGGYQETQYF.

The rearrangement joins TRBV29-1 to TRBJ2-1; 10 nucleotides agree with TRBD1. V lost 6 bases, J lost 2 bases, and 7 bases stayed unmatched. This CDR3 has 15 residues. Germline lookup yields CDR1 SQVTM and CDR2 ANQGSEA. The CDR3 DNA is TGCAGCGTGACAGCCGGGACAGGGGCCTACAATGAGCAGTTCTTC. Protein sequence: CSVTAGTGAYNEQFF.

This rearrangement joins TRBV7-2 to TRBJ2-7, with 8 nucleotides matching TRBD2. With V trimmed by 1 base and J by 2 bases, 4 bases remained unmatched. CDR3 length: 15 amino acids. CDR1 is SGHTA and CDR2 is FQGNSA in the germline V gene. The CDR3 DNA reads TGTGCCAGCAGCTTAGTAGCGGGATATGCCTACGAGCAGTACTTC. This gives the protein CASSLVAGYAYEQYF.

The chain is built from TRBV5-6 and TRBJ2-5, with 7 bases lining up with TRBD1. The trim removed 2 bases at V and 4 bases at J, leaving 8 bases unmatched. The CDR3 sequence is 15 residues long. From germline, CDR1 is SGHDT and CDR2 YYEEEE. The CDR3 DNA follows: TGTGCCAGCAGCTTAGATGAAGGGGGCGGAGAGACCCAGTACTTC. Amino acid sequence: CASSLDEGGGETQYF.

The V call is TRBV2, the J call TRBJ1-1, with D possibly TRBD1 on 5 matching bases. Germline V lookup: CDR1 SNHLY, CDR2 FYNNEI. This CDR3 region has 11 residues. V lost 6 bases and J 7 bases, leaving 9 bases between the germline ends. The CDR3 protein is CASSNRFEAFF. CDR3 in DNA: TGTGCCAGCAGCAACAGGTTTGAAGCTTTCTTT. The full variable domain, with the rest looked up from reference TRBV2 and TRBJ1-1, is EPEVTQTPSHQVTQMGQEVILRCVPISNHLYFYWYRQILGQKVEFLVSFYNNEISEKSEIFDDQFSVERPDGSNFTLKIRSTKLEDSAMYFCASSNRFEAFFGQGTRLTVV.

Here the CDR3 DNA reads TGTGCCAGCAGTGCACCTAGCGGGGTACGAAATAACGAGCAGTACTTC. Its protein is CASSAPSGVRNNEQYF. The chain has TRBV6-1 and TRBJ2-7; 9 nucleotides match TRBD2. In germline, CDR1 is MNHNS, CDR2 SASEGT. Trimming cost V 4 bases and J 5 bases; bases outside gene matches: 12. This CDR3 contains 16 residues.

The V gene is TRBV18, the J gene TRBJ1-1; possible D gene TRBD1, 6 bases. There are 14 residues in the CDR3. V was pared by 3 bases and J by 3 bases, with 11 bases between. Germline V CDR1 and CDR2: KGHSH, LQKENI. The CDR3 here is CASSPDRGYTEAFF. CDR3 in DNA: TGTGCCAGCTCACCGGATAGGGGGTACACTGAAGCTTTCTTT.

J is TRBJ1-2 and V is TRBV11-2; TRBD1 aligns across 8 bases. The CDR3 extends over 11 amino acids. V trimming: 8 bases; J trimming: 8 bases; junction bases outside the gene matches: 4. The germline V gene encodes CDR1 SGHAT and CDR2 FQNNGV. The CDR3 sequence is CASGQGYGYTF. Here the CDR3 DNA reads TGTGCCAGCGGACAGGGTTACGGCTACACCTTC.

DNA for the CDR3: TGTGCCAGCAGCCGAAGACAGGGGATGAACACTGAAGCTTTCTTT. Its translation: CASSRRQGMNTEAFF. The chain couples TRBV7-9 to TRBJ1-1; TRBD1 matches at 8 bases. V shed 5 bases, J shed 0 bases, and the junction held 5 bases outside the gene matches. Germline-derived CDR1 and CDR2 are SEHNR and FQNEAQ (reference sequence). The CDR3 is 15 residues long.

The DNA of the CDR3 is TGCGCCAGCAGCTTGGGTCTAGCGGACAATGAGCAGTTCTTC. Encoded protein: CASSLGLADNEQFF. This chain uses TRBV5-1 with TRBJ2-1; 7 bases align to TRBD2. V lost 0 bases, J lost 5 bases, and 2 bases stayed unmatched. The length of the CDR3 is 14 residues. Per the germline V gene, CDR1 is SGHRS and CDR2 is YFSETQ.